The 24 T cell receptor beta chains presented below share a single source sample, sequenced in a study of blood T cell repertoires in COVID-19 (dated by TCRdb to 2019 to 2021). The library came from the immunoSEQ multiplex PCR assay. As stored in TCRdb, this immuneACCESS dataset retains in-frame rearrangements with V and J assigned. A fraction of the clones does not appear; measured against another copy, unresolved V genes explain less than half of the discrepancy, and the remainder lacks a known reason. Present in this sample are about 290,000 clones, approximately 91% of which were seen just once. The ten largest clonotypes hold about 1.7% of the sample. Sequencing was done on a sample of PBMCs or T cells enriched from blood (not recorded which). These receptors were taken from a woman aged 40 to 49 who had recovered from COVID-19.

The chain employs TRBV11-1 and TRBJ1-4; 8 bases line up with TRBD1. The germline V gene encodes CDR1 SGHAT and CDR2 FQDESV (reference sequence). CDR3 length: 13 amino acids. V shed 5 bases and J 8 bases; nucleotides not matched to a gene: 4. The DNA of the CDR3 is TGTGCCAGCAGCCCACGGACAGGGGAAAAACTGTTTTTT. It is translated as CASSPRTGEKLFF.

This sequence joins TRBV5-4 and TRBJ2-5; no firm D call. In germline, CDR1 is SGHNT, CDR2 YYREEE (reference sequence). The CDR3 covers 15 residues. Trimming shortened V by 0 bases and J by 0 bases, and 9 bases separated the two germline ends. The CDR3 nucleotides read TGTGCCAGCAGCTTGGGGCAGGCCTACCAAGAGACCCAGTACTTC. It translates to CASSLGQAYQETQYF.

In its sample, this clone was seen once. The chain carries TRBV5-4 and TRBJ2-2; D is uncertain. This CDR3 contains 16 residues. Looked up from germline, CDR1 is SGHNT and CDR2 is YYREEE (reference sequence). V dropped 0 bases and J dropped 0 bases, with 9 bases sitting between them. The CDR3 here is CASSLVSSPNTGELFF. CDR3 bases: TGTGCCAGCAGCTTGGTATCCAGTCCGAACACCGGGGAGCTGTTTTTT.

This chain connects TRBV6-5 to TRBJ2-1; D ambiguous. This CDR3 region has 15 residues. The ends were cut back, 7 bases at V and 6 bases at J, with 19 bases in the middle. Germline CDR1 MNHEY, CDR2 SVGAGI. The CDR3 DNA reads TGTGCCAGCACCTACCGCTTTGACTTGCTCAATGAGCAGTTCTTC. This encodes CASTYRFDLLNEQFF.

The chain is built from TRBV15 and TRBJ1-2, with 8 positions matching TRBD1. The CDR3 extends over 14 amino acids. Trimming at V came to 0 bases and at J to 5 bases, leaving 2 bases not matched to a gene. CDR1 is LNHNV, CDR2 YYDKDF, per germline (reference sequence). The CDR3 spells CATSRDRQGYGYTF. In DNA, the CDR3 is TGTGCCACCAGCAGAGATAGACAGGGGTATGGCTACACCTTC.

The DNA for the CDR3 is TGTGCCAGTAGTATGAGACAGTTAAATGAAAAACTGTTTTTT. The encoded protein is CASSMRQLNEKLFF. This sequence joins TRBV19 and TRBJ1-4, with TRBD1 as a possible D gene (5 bases). Germline assignment: CDR1 LNHDA and CDR2 SQIVND (reference sequence). The CDR3 runs 14 residues. The ends were cut back, 3 bases at V and 5 bases at J, with 10 bases in the middle.

The chain carries TRBV3-1 (or the pseudogene TRBV3-2) and TRBJ1-5, with 9 bases aligning to TRBD1. Germline CDR1 reads LGHDT; CDR2 reads YNNKEL (reference sequence). V shed 5 bases and J 7 bases; nucleotides not matched to a gene: 9. The CDR3 loop spans 15 amino acids. CDR3 loop: CASSEQGQGGQPQHF. The CDR3 nucleotides read TGTGCCAGCAGCGAACAGGGACAGGGTGGACAGCCCCAGCATTTT.

Only one count was recorded for this clone. This rearrangement joins TRBV10-3 to TRBJ1-4; 7 bases match TRBD1. The V and J ends lost 2 bases and 0 bases, in that order; junction bases with no gene match: 3. The CDR3 totals 16 residues. Per germline, CDR1 ENHRY and CDR2 SYGVKD. In nucleotides, the CDR3 is TGTGCCATCAGTGAGGGACAGGCGTCAACTAATGAAAAACTGTTTTTT. Its protein is CAISEGQASTNEKLFF.

The rearrangement uses TRBV25-1 and TRBJ1-5, with D possibly matching TRBD1 (6 bases). This CDR3 has 16 amino acids. The ends were cut back, 7 bases at V and 5 bases at J, with 21 bases in the middle. Germline values: CDR1 MGHDK, CDR2 SYGVNS. CDR3 DNA sequence: TGTGCCAGCACCCAAAGGGGGGGTTTATCCGATCAGCCCCAGCATTTT. Amino acids: CASTQRGGLSDQPQHF.

The rearrangement links TRBV10-3 to TRBJ1-1; no clear D gene. V was cut by 0 bases and J by 0 bases, with 5 bases left in between. The CDR3 spans 14 residues. The germline V gene has CDR1 ENHRY and CDR2 SYGVKD. The CDR3 bases are TGTGCCATCAGTGAGTCACAAATGAACACTGAAGCTTTCTTT. Translation: CAISESQMNTEAFF.

V is TRBV20-1 and J is TRBJ2-2, with a possible D match to TRBD2 (5 bases). The germline CDR1 and CDR2 sequences are DFQATT and SNEGSKA (reference sequence). V was cut by 3 bases and J by 4 bases, with 12 bases left in between. CDR3 size: 14 residues. In nucleotides, the CDR3 is TGCAGTGCTAGTGTGGGGAGAGTCACCGGGGAGCTGTTTTTT. Protein product: CSASVGRVTGELFF.

In its sample, this clone was seen a few times. This chain joins TRBV9 and TRBJ2-2, with TRBD2 identical over 9 bases. The V segment lost 4 bases and the J segment 8 bases; nucleotides outside the gene matches: 9. The CDR3 has 15 residues. Germline V gives CDR1 SGDLS, CDR2 YYNGEE. The CDR3 here is CASSYEAGGIGELFF. The CDR3 DNA follows: TGTGCCAGCAGCTATGAAGCGGGGGGTATTGGGGAGCTGTTTTTT.

The chain has TRBV30 and TRBJ1-2; possible D gene TRBD1, 5 bases. V dropped 5 bases and J dropped 4 bases, with 14 bases sitting between them. This CDR3 region has 13 residues. Germline assignment: CDR1 GTSNPN and CDR2 SVGIG (reference sequence). CDR3 in amino acids: CAWFYDSAYGYTF. In DNA form, the CDR3 reads TGTGCCTGGTTCTATGACAGTGCCTATGGCTACACCTTC.

The rearrangement links TRBV5-4 to TRBJ2-1; D might be TRBD2 (7 bases). Looked up from germline, CDR1 is SGHNT and CDR2 is YYREEE (reference sequence). This CDR3 has 18 residues. V shed 4 bases and J shed 3 bases, with 23 bases lying between them. The CDR3 here is CASSPGGRGANNYNEQFF. CDR3 bases: TGTGCCAGCAGCCCCGGGGGGCGCGGCGCTAACAACTACAATGAGCAGTTCTTC.

This clone was recorded only once. This rearrangement joins TRBV2 to TRBJ2-1, with D possibly matching TRBD2 (5 bases). The germline V gene encodes CDR1 SNHLY and CDR2 FYNNEI. Deletions cut 3 bases from V and 3 bases from J, with 9 bases between. The CDR3 sequence is 14 residues long. DNA of the CDR3: TGTGCCAGCAGTGAGTGGAGGATCTACAATGAGCAGTTCTTC. This codes for CASSEWRIYNEQFF.

The chain joins TRBV9 to TRBJ2-2, with a weak D call TRBD2 (6 bases). Germline lookup yields CDR1 SGDLS and CDR2 YYNGEE. Trimming stripped 4 bases from V and 3 bases from J, with 16 bases between. The CDR3 length is 16 residues. The CDR3 loop reads CASSPQGVADTGELFF. CDR3 bases: TGTGCCAGCAGCCCACAAGGGGTAGCGGACACCGGGGAGCTGTTTTTT.

DNA of the CDR3: TGTGCCACCAGTGATTCGAGATCCGCAAATACGCAGTATTTT. This sequence encodes CATSDSRSANTQYF. The genes are TRBV24-1 and TRBJ2-3, with D hard to call. This CDR3 comprises 14 residues. Trimming left V 2 bases short and J 7 bases short, with 12 bases between. Per germline, CDR1 KGHDR and CDR2 SFDVKD.

The chain recombines TRBV3-1 (or the pseudogene TRBV3-2) with TRBJ1-1; weak D call: TRBD1 (5 bases). The germline CDR1 and CDR2 sequences are LGHDT and YNNKEL (reference sequence). The CDR3 runs 14 residues. V lost 3 bases to trimming and J lost 4 bases, with 12 bases between them. The CDR3 loop reads CASSHQGTVTEAFF. The CDR3 DNA sequence: TGTGCCAGCAGCCACCAGGGTACGGTCACTGAAGCTTTCTTT.

The chain has TRBV24-1 and TRBJ2-1, with 8 bases that match TRBD2. This CDR3 has 17 residues. J gave up 7 bases and V 3 bases, and 13 bases lay outside the gene matches. CDR1 is KGHDR and CDR2 is SFDVKD in the germline V gene. The CDR3 spells CATSDHRGGAGWNEQFF. The CDR3 coding sequence is TGTGCCACCAGTGATCACCGGGGGGGGGCCGGTTGGAATGAGCAGTTCTTC.

As for this clone: At one end, the junction sequence differs from germline, possibly due to a read error. This chain connects TRBV4-1 to TRBJ2-7, with TRBD2 matching 10 bases. The germline gives CDR1 MGHRA, CDR2 YSYEKL. The CDR3 has 15 residues. The CDR3 reads CASSQGSGGADLPRF. In nucleotides, the CDR3 is TGCGCCAGCAGCCAAGGGAGCGGGGGGGCCGACTTACCTCGATTC.

The V call is TRBV9, the J call TRBJ2-1; 11 nucleotides line up with TRBD2. Germline CDR1 SGDLS, CDR2 YYNGEE. The V segment lost 0 bases and the J segment 8 bases; nucleotides outside the gene matches: 4. The CDR3 is made up of 15 amino acids. CDR3 sequence (DNA): TGTGCCAGCAGCGTAGGCCTAGCGGGGGGCTATGAGCAGTTCTTC. This translates into CASSVGLAGGYEQFF.

The rearrangement uses TRBV7-3 and TRBJ2-2, with TRBD2 matching over 11 bases. Trimming removed 6 bases from V and 7 bases from J; junction bases left unmatched: 13. The germline CDR1 and CDR2 sequences are SGHTA and FQGTGA. CDR3 size: 17 residues. In nucleotides, the CDR3 is TGTGCCAGCAGTCCCACCCTCCCTAGCGGGGGGATCGGGGAGCTGTTTTTT. Amino acids: CASSPTLPSGGIGELFF. Full variable domain (missing parts from reference TRBV7-3 and TRBJ2-2): GAGVSQTPSNKVTEKGKYVELRCDPISGHTALYWYRQSLGQGPEFLIYFQGTGAADDSGLPNDRFFAVRPEGSVSTLKIQRTERGDSAVYLCASSPTLPSGGIGELFFGEGSRLTVL.

This sequence joins TRBV7-9 and TRBJ2-3, with a tentative D call TRBD2 (6 bases). The ends were cut back, 5 bases at V and 2 bases at J, with 11 bases in the middle. Germline CDR1 is SEHNR and CDR2 is FQNEAQ (reference sequence). The CDR3 has 14 residues. The CDR3 DNA reads TGTGCCAGCAGCCCGGGGGTCTACACAGATACGCAGTATTTT. This codes for CASSPGVYTDTQYF.

V is TRBV24-1 and J is TRBJ2-1; 7 bases align to TRBD1. The junction had 5 bases not matched to a gene; V was cut back by 2 bases and J by 5 bases. Germline loops: CDR1 KGHDR, CDR2 SFDVKD. This CDR3 is 15 amino acids long. The CDR3 sequence: CATSDSGTENNEQFF. The DNA for the CDR3 is TGTGCCACCAGTGATTCCGGGACAGAAAACAATGAGCAGTTCTTC.